Below are 12 T cell receptor beta chains sequenced from a single sample in a study of T cell responses to AZD1222 COVID-19 vaccine. Assay: immunoSEQ multiplex PCR; the TCRdb copy retains only in-frame clones and omits some. The top ten clones hold under 8.5% of a sample with 70,000 or so clones, about 83% of them seen once. The sample here was peripheral blood, taken 28 days after the second AZD1222 dose. The receptors stem from an adult who received the AZD1222 COVID-19 vaccine.

The chain joins TRBV20-1 to TRBJ2-1; D unresolved. With 8 bases removed from V and 4 bases from J, the gap between germline ends came to 9 bases. The germline gives CDR1 DFQATT, CDR2 SNEGSKA (reference sequence). CDR3 length: 11 amino acids. In DNA, the CDR3 is TGCAGTCCTACTCATTACAATGAGCAGTTCTTC. Protein sequence: CSPTHYNEQFF.

The V call is TRBV5-4, the J call TRBJ1-4; 8 nucleotides match TRBD1. Germline V gene sequence: CDR1 SGHNT, CDR2 YYREEE (reference sequence). The CDR3 loop spans 16 amino acids. V lost 4 bases and J lost 5; bases outside the gene matches: 10. CDR3 sequence reads: CASSQGRTGKNEKLFF. CDR3 bases: TGTGCCAGCAGCCAAGGACGGACAGGGAAAAATGAAAAACTGTTTTTT.

The chain is built from TRBV9 and TRBJ1-4; TRBD1 agrees at 8 bases. There are 14 residues in the CDR3. Germline V gene data show CDR1 as SGDLS and CDR2 as YYNGEE. The V segment lost 4 bases and the J segment 8 bases; nucleotides outside the gene matches: 7. The CDR3 bases are TGTGCCAGCAGCCCCCAGGGGGCAGGAGAAAAACTGTTTTTT. Its protein is CASSPQGAGEKLFF.

This chain joins TRBV19 and TRBJ2-3, with TRBD2 matching 10 bases. V dropped 3 bases and J dropped 6; count of bases not matched to a gene: 6. This CDR3 contains 15 residues. Per the germline V gene, CDR1 is LNHDA and CDR2 is SQIVND (reference sequence). CDR3 sequence reads: CASSMLAGDMDTQYF. CDR3 DNA: TGTGCCAGTAGTATGCTAGCGGGGGACATGGATACGCAGTATTTT.

The chain combines TRBV5-1 with TRBJ2-1; the match to TRBD1 covers 9 bases. The ends lost 3 bases at V and 6 bases at J; junction bases unmatched: 7. The germline V gene encodes CDR1 SGHRS and CDR2 YFSETQ. The CDR3 covers 15 residues. CDR3 protein: CASSSGQGRSNEQFF. The DNA for the CDR3 is TGCGCCAGCAGCTCGGGACAGGGTCGGTCCAATGAGCAGTTCTTC.

J is TRBJ2-1 and V is TRBV4-1, with no clear D. Germline CDR1 reads MGHRA; CDR2 reads YSYEKL. The CDR3 sequence is 13 residues long. V shed 3 bases and J shed 4 bases, with 7 bases lying between them. CDR3 bases: TGCGCCAGCAGCCAGACCCCGTACAATGAGCAGTTCTTC. Its translation is CASSQTPYNEQFF.

This chain uses TRBV20-1 with TRBJ2-5; no definite D call. The CDR3 is 11 residues long. Germline CDR1 reads DFQATT; CDR2 reads SNEGSKA (reference sequence). Trimming took off 3 bases at V and 3 bases at J, with 5 bases between the two ends. For the CDR3, the DNA is TGCAGTGCTAGGAGAAAAGAGACCCAGTACTTC. Its protein product is CSARRKETQYF.

The chain recombines TRBV12-3 or TRBV12-4 with TRBJ1-4; D not certain. The CDR3 totals 11 residues. Between the trimmed V and J ends, which lost 2 bases and 13 bases, there was a span of 8 bases. The CDR3 coding sequence is TGTGCCAGCAGTTTACGTAGGAGACTGTTTTTT. Translated, it gives CASSLRRRLFF.

This clone was found a few times. The chain combines TRBV5-6 with TRBJ1-6; D possibly corresponds to TRBD1 (5 bases). Between the trimmed V and J ends, which lost 0 bases and 7 bases, there was a span of 11 bases. CDR1 and CDR2 (germline): SGHDT, YYEEEE. The CDR3 loop spans 15 amino acids. DNA of the CDR3: TGTGCCAGCAGCTTGGGGGGCAGTAAGAATTCACCCCTCCACTTT. It is translated as CASSLGGSKNSPLHF.

The chain carries TRBV5-5 and TRBJ2-1; 9 bases align to TRBD2. The trim removed 2 bases at V and 3 bases at J, leaving 3 bases unmatched. The CDR3 contains 15 residues. Germline CDR1 reads SGHKS; CDR2 reads YYEKEE (reference sequence). This CDR3 is CASSLGRGGYNEQFF. CDR3 DNA: TGTGCCAGCAGCTTAGGGCGGGGGGGCTACAATGAGCAGTTCTTC.

This chain links TRBV9 with TRBJ2-4; weak D call: TRBD1 (5 bases). Germline CDR1 is SGDLS and CDR2 is YYNGEE. V was trimmed by 6 bases and J by 10 bases, leaving 17 bases between them. The CDR3 has 13 residues. The CDR3 protein is CASTPGQGAIQYF. DNA of the CDR3: TGTGCCAGCACCCCAGGTCAGGGTGCTATTCAGTACTTC.

This sequence joins TRBV5-6 and TRBJ1-3; D gene uncertain. Germline V CDR1 and CDR2: SGHDT, YYEEEE. V lost 1 base to trimming and J lost 0 bases, with 11 bases between them. The CDR3 is made up of 16 amino acids. This CDR3 is CASSLIGRRSGNTIYF. The CDR3 DNA is TGTGCCAGCAGCTTGATTGGCAGACGCTCTGGAAACACCATATATTTT.